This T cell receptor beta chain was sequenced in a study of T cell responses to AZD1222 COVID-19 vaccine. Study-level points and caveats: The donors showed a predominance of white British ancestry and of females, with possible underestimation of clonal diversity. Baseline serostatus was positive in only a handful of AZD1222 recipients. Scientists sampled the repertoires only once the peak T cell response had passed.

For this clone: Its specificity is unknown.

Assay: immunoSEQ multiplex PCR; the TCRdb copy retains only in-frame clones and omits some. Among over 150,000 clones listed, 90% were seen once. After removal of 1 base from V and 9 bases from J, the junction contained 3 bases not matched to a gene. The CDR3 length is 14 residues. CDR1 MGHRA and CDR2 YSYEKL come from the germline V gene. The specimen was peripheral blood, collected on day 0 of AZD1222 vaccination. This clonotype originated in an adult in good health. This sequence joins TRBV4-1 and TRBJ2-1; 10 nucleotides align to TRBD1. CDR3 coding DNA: TGCGCCAGCAGCCAAGCCAGGACAGGGGGTGAGCAGTTCTTC. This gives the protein CASSQARTGGEQFF.